The entry that follows covers one T cell receptor beta chain sequence. This entry comes from a study of T-cell reconstitution after alpha-beta-depleted transplantation in children. Unique molecular identifiers were used to barcode this TCRbeta library. MiXCR, run by TCRdb on the PCR reads, gives a single entry per CDR3 protein. The table includes over 550,000 distinct CDR3 sequences, roughly a tenth detected once. Germline V CDR1 and CDR2: SNHLY, FYNNEI. The CDR3 is made up of 13 amino acids. The ends lost 6 bases at V and 4 bases at J; junction bases unmatched: 2. V gene TRBV2 combines with J gene TRBJ2-1, with 8 positions matching TRBD1. This specimen consisted of PBMCs from the stem cell graft donor, obtained from the stem cell graft. This TCR was sampled from a human donor who donated a stem cell graft to a child with acute myeloid leukemia. The DNA for the CDR3 is TGTGCCAGCAGCTGGGACAGGTACAATGAGCAGTTCTTC. It specifies CASSWDRYNEQFF. Drawing the rest from reference TRBV2 and TRBJ2-1, the complete variable domain is EPEVTQTPSHQVTQMGQEVILRCVPISNHLYFYWYRQILGQKVEFLVSFYNNEISEKSEIFDDQFSVERPDGSNFTLKIRSTKLEDSAMYFCASSWDRYNEQFFGPGTRLTVL.